Following are 8 T cell receptor beta chains from one sample sequenced in a study of T cell repertoires in cytomegalovirus infection. A single record per CDR3 protein comes from TCRdb applying MiXCR to the reads. The table lists more than 150,000 distinct CDR3 sequences, roughly 19% of them singletons. Sequencing was performed on PBMCs. These receptors were obtained from a human donor in good health (CMV status not recorded). Some clones in this sample may be carry-over from other donors' samples.

This clonotype was found a few times. The chain recombines TRBV28 with TRBJ2-3; D is unresolved. The CDR3 is made up of 12 amino acids. The V end lost 8 bases, the J end lost 0 bases, and 6 bases lay between the germline ends. Germline assignment: CDR1 MDHEN and CDR2 SYDVKM. The CDR3 spells CASWVSTDTQYF. CDR3 in DNA: TGTGCCAGCTGGGTTAGCACAGATACGCAGTATTTT.

This clonotype was detected a few times. The gene calls are TRBV7-9 and TRBJ2-5, with 7 positions matching TRBD1. Germline V gene data show CDR1 as SEHNR and CDR2 as FQNEAQ (reference sequence). The V and J ends lost 2 bases and 2 bases, in that order; junction bases with no gene match: 2. The CDR3 is made up of 14 amino acids. Here the CDR3 DNA reads TGTGCCAGCAGCTTACGCAGGGGGCAAGAGACCCAGTACTTC. This gives the protein CASSLRRGQETQYF.

V and J are TRBV18 and TRBJ1-5, with D possibly TRBD1 on 5 matching bases. This CDR3 comprises 17 residues. Trimming pared 4 bases from V and 4 bases from J, leaving 20 bases between. CDR1 is KGHSH, CDR2 LQKENI, per germline. CDR3 coding DNA: TGTGCCAGCTCACACACCGGAGGGGCGCGGGTTAATCAGCCCCAGCATTTT. This encodes CASSHTGGARVNQPQHF.

The table lists this clonotype with a few counts. The rearrangement joins TRBV15 to TRBJ1-3; unclear D gene. CDR1 and CDR2 from the germline V gene are LNHNV and YYDKDF (reference sequence). The length of the CDR3 is 13 residues. V was shortened by 0 bases and J by 7 bases, with 7 bases between the two germline ends. The CDR3 region is CATSRDRENTIYF. The CDR3 DNA sequence: TGTGCCACCAGCAGAGACCGGGAGAACACCATATATTTT.

This clonotype was seen at least ten times. The V call is TRBV7-2, the J call TRBJ2-1; TRBD2 aligns across 9 bases. Trimming cost V 1 base and J 0 bases; bases outside gene matches: 10. The CDR3 contains 19 residues. Germline CDR1 reads SGHTA; CDR2 reads FQGNSA. The CDR3: CASSLDPPARGGSYNEQFF. In DNA form, the CDR3 reads TGTGCCAGCAGCTTAGACCCTCCGGCGCGGGGGGGCTCCTACAATGAGCAGTTCTTC.

This clonotype was seen many times. This sequence joins TRBV7-2 and TRBJ2-3; TRBD2 aligns across 9 bases. There are 16 residues in the CDR3. Germline V CDR1 and CDR2: SGHTA, FQGNSA. The ends lost 1 base at V and 1 base at J; junction bases unmatched: 3. CDR3 region: CASSLVAGVGTDTQYF. The CDR3 bases are TGTGCCAGCAGCTTAGTAGCGGGAGTAGGCACAGATACGCAGTATTTT. The entire variable domain, with the rest obtained from reference TRBV7-2 and TRBJ2-3, is as follows: GAGVSQSPSNKVTEKGKDVELRCDPISGHTALYWYRQSLGQGLEFLIYFQGNSAPDKSGLPSDRFSAERTGGSVSTLTIQRTQQEDSAVYLCASSLVAGVGTDTQYFGPGTRLTVL.

This clonotype came up a few times. V gene TRBV2 combines with J gene TRBJ2-3; D uncertain. Trimming removed 2 bases from V and 4 bases from J, with 10 bases in between. Germline V gives CDR1 SNHLY, CDR2 FYNNEI. The CDR3 spans 14 residues. The DNA of the CDR3 is TGTGCCAGCAGTGAACAGGTCCCGCCAGATACGCAGTATTTT. Encoded protein: CASSEQVPPDTQYF.

Regarding this clonotype: It is unclear where the CDR3 begins or ends on the DNA, so no DNA is shown, and the CDR3 is as TCRdb lists it. V and J are TRBV28 and TRBJ2-5; the table names TRBD2, a call not compared with the DNA. The CDR3 extends over 16 residues, inclusive of both ends. CDR1 and CDR2 (germline): MDHEN, SYDVKM. The CDR3 is CASSLVASGSGETQHF.